A selection of T cell receptor beta chains follows, all from one sample in a study of T cells in Graves' hyperthyroidism and ophthalmopathy. TCRdb re-analysed the multiplex PCR reads in MiXCR, keeping a single row per CDR3 protein. The sample includes 89,000 or so distinct CDR3 sequences, about 37% of them seen just once. The sample comprised peripheral blood or thyroid tissue (not recorded which). The receptors shown here come from a woman aged 25 to 39 with Graves' hyperthyroidism. The CDR3 runs from the conserved cysteine through the conserved F or W. D genes are given only for firm matches. The size field is filled for only some rows; it gives once, few, many or a size class.

v_gene,abundance,j_gene,d_gene,CDR3aa
TRBV7-9,many,TRBJ1-1,.,CASSRGSGGENTEAFF
TRBV9,once,TRBJ2-3,TRBD1,CASSERPGQGSTDTQYF
TRBV7-7,.,TRBJ2-2,.,CASSLVAANTGELSW
TRBV20-1,many,TRBJ2-5,TRBD2,CSARDVEREGLWQETQYF
TRBV7-9,.,TRBJ2-5,TRBD1,CASSPGTEETQYF
TRBV20-1,few,TRBJ1-3,TRBD1,CSATGTASGNTIYF
TRBV19,many,TRBJ1-1,.,CASSMIGHSNTEAFF
TRBV2,.,TRBJ2-7,.,CARTKLAFEQYF
TRBV2,many,TRBJ2-3,TRBD1,CASSDGQGTDTQYF
TRBV11-2,many,TRBJ2-6,.,CASSHNNVLTF
TRBV20-1,.,TRBJ1-4,.,CSATFDRRAAVF
TRBV10-3,.,TRBJ2-7,TRBD1,CATRTGITYEQYF
TRBV7-9,.,TRBJ1-6,TRBD1,CASSPRGNTGTDSSPLHF
TRBV6-1,.,TRBJ1-2,.,CASSELVDYGYTF
TRBV20-1,.,TRBJ2-7,TRBD2,CSARDSGIYEQYF
TRBV20-1,.,TRBJ1-4,.,CSARGPGDEKLFF
TRBV5-1,once,TRBJ2-6,.,CASSLGDGGVWANVLTF
TRBV4-2,many,TRBJ2-2,TRBD2,CASSRTSGSNTGELFF
TRBV15,.,TRBJ1-3,.,CATSRAGVSSDTIYF
TRBV4-1,many,TRBJ2-6,.,CASLKGGLGSGANVLTF
TRBV20-1,.,TRBJ2-7,TRBD2,CSADPGLAVYEQYF
TRBV7-9,.,TRBJ2-3,TRBD2,CASSLFFGRADTDTQYF
TRBV20-1,many,TRBJ1-5,TRBD1,CSARAQGARLNQPQHF
TRBV25-1,.,TRBJ1-6,TRBD1,CASTSGGESPLHF
TRBV4-1,many,TRBJ1-1,.,CASTELQLNTEAFF
TRBV15,few,TRBJ2-7,.,CATSTSTPNSYEQYF